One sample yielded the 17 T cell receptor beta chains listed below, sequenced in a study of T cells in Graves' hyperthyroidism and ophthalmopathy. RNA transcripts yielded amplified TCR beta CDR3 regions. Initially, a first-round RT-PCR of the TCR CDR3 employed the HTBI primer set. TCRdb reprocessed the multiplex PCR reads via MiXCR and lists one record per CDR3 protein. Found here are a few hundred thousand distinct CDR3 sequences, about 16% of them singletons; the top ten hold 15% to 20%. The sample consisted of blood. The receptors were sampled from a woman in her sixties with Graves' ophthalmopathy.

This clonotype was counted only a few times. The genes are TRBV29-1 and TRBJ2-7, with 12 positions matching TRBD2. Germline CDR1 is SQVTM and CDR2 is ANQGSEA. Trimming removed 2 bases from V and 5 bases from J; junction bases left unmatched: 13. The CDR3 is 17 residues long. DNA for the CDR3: TGCAGCGTTGAATTCCCAATGACTAGCGGGAGATTCGACGAGCAGTACTTC. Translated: CSVEFPMTSGRFDEQYF.

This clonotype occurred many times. The CDR3 loop is CASSSIPQQRTAETQYF. The CDR3 DNA sequence: TGTGCCAGCAGTTCCATTCCCCAACAGAGAACAGCAGAGACCCAGTACTTC. The genes are TRBV28 and TRBJ2-5; D uncertain. Trimming removed 4 bases at V and 4 bases at J, with 22 bases between. Germline loops: CDR1 MDHEN, CDR2 SYDVKM. The CDR3 runs to 17 residues.

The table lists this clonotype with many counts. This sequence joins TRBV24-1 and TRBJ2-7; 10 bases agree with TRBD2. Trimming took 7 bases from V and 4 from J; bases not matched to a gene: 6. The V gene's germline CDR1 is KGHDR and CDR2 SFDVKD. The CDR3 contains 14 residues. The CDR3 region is CATSDPSGSYEQYF. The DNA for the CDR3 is TGTGCCACCAGCGATCCTAGCGGGAGTTACGAGCAGTACTTC.

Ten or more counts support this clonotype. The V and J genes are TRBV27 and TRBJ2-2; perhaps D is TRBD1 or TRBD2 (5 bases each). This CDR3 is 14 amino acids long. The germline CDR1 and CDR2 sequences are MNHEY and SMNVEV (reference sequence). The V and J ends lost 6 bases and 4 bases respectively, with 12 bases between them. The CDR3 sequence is CASRAPRGTGELFF. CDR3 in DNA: TGTGCCAGCAGAGCCCCGAGGGGCACCGGGGAGCTGTTTTTT.

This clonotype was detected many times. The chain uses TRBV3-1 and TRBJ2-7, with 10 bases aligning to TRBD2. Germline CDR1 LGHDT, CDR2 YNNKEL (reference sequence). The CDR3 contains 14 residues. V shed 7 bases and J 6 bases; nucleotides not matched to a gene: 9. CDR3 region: CASTPSGRSVEQYF. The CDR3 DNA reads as TGTGCCAGCACCCCTAGCGGGAGAAGCGTCGAGCAGTACTTC.

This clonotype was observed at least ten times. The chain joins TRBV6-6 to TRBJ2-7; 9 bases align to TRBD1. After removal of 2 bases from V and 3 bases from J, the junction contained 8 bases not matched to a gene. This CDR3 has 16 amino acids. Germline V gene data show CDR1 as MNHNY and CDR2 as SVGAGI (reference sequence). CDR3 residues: CASSYLGQGKGYEQYF. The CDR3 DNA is TGTGCCAGCAGTTACCTGGGACAGGGAAAAGGCTACGAGCAGTACTTC.

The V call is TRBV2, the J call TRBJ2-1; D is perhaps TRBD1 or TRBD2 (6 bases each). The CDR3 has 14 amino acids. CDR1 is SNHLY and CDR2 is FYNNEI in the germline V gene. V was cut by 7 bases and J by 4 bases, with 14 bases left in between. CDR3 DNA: TGTGCCAGCAAGGGGGAGGCCTCTTACAATGAGCAGTTCTTC. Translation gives CASKGEASYNEQFF. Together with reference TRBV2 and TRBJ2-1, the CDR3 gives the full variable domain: EPEVTQTPSHQVTQMGQEVILRCVPISNHLYFYWYRQILGQKVEFLVSFYNNEISEKSEIFDDQFSVERPDGSNFTLKIRSTKLEDSAMYFCASKGEASYNEQFFGPGTRLTVL.

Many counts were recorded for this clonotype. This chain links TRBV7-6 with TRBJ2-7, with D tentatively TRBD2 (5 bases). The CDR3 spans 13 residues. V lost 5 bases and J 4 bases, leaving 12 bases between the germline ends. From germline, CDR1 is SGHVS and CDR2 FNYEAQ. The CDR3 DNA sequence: TGTGCCAGCAGCCCAGGTCGCGGGTACGAGCAGTACTTC. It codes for CASSPGRGYEQYF. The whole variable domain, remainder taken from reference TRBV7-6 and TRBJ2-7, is GAGVSQSPRYKVTKRGQDVALRCDPISGHVSLYWYRQALGQGPEFLTYFNYEAQQDKSGLPNDRFSAERPEGSISTLTIQRTEQRDSAMYRCASSPGRGYEQYFGPGTRLTVT.

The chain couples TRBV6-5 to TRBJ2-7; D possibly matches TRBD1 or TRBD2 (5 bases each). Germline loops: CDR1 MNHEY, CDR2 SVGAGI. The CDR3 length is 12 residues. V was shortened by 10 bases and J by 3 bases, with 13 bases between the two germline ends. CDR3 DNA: TGTGCCATCCGGGACGGGCTCTACGAGCAGTACTTC. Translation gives CAIRDGLYEQYF.

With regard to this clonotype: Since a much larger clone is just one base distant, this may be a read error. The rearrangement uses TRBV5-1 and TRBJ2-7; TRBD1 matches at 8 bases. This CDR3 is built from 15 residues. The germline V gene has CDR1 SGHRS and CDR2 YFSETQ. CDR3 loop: CVSSLDREHSYEQYF. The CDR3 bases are TGCGTCAGCAGCCTGGACAGGGAACACTCCTACGAGCAGTACTTC.

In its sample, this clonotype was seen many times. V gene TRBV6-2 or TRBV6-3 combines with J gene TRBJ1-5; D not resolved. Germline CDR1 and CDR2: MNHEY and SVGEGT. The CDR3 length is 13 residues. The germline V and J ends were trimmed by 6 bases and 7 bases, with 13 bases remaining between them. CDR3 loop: CASRNEVWQPQHF. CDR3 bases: TGTGCCAGCAGAAACGAGGTATGGCAGCCCCAGCATTTT.

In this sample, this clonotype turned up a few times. CDR3 in DNA: TGTGCCATCAGTGAGAGGGACATTACGATCTCTGGAAACACCATATATTTT. It specifies CAISERDITISGNTIYF. V gene TRBV10-3 combines with J gene TRBJ1-3, with a possible D match to TRBD1 (6 bases). Trimming shortened V by 2 bases and J by 0 bases, and 14 bases separated the two germline ends. The CDR3 has 17 amino acids. CDR1 and CDR2 from the germline V gene are ENHRY and SYGVKD.

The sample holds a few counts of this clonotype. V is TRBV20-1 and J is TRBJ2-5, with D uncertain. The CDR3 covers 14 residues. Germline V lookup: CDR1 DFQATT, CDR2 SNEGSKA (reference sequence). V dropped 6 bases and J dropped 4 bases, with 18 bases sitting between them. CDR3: CSADNLGVGETQYF. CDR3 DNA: TGCAGTGCAGATAACCTGGGTGTTGGAGAGACCCAGTACTTC.

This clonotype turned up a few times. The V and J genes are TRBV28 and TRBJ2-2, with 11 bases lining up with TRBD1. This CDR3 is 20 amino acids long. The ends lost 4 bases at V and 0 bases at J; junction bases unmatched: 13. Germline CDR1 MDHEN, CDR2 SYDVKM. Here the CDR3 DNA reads TGTGCCAGCAGTTGGGGGGGGACAGGGGGGATTGGGGCGAACACCGGGGAGCTGTTTTTT. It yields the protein CASSWGGTGGIGANTGELFF.

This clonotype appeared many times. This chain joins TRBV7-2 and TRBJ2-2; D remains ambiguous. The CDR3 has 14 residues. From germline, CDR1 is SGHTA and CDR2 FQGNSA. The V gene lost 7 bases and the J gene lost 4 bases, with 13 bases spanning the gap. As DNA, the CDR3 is TGTGCCAGCACCATCGGTTGGGGCACCGGGGAGCTGTTTTTT. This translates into CASTIGWGTGELFF.

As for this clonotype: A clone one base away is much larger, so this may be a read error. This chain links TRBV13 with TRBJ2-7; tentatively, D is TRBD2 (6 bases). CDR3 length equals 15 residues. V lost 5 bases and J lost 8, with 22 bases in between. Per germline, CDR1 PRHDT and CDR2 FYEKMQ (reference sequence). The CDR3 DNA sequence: TGTGCCAGCAGCCGCTCCACCCCGGGAGACCACAAGCAGTACTTC. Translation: CASSRSTPGDHKQYF.

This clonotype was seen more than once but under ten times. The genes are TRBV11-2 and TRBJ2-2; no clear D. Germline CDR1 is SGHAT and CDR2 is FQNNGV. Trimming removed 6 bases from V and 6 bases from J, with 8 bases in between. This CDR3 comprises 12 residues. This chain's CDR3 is CASRGIAGELFF. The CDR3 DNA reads TGTGCCAGCAGAGGGATCGCCGGGGAGCTGTTTTTT.